Listed here are 14 T cell receptor beta chains from one sample, sequenced in a study of Tregs in tolerant kidney transplant recipients (dated by TCRdb to about 2019). The receptor library was made with the immunoSEQ multiplex PCR assay. TCRdb took over this immuneACCESS table, retaining in-frame rearrangements with V and J assigned. Such tables are incomplete; in checked studies, under half of the missing clones stem from an unresolved V gene, and the remainder is unexplained. In this sample's table one finds about 23,000 clones. 3.5% to 5% of the sample is in the top ten clones. In light of the paper, this sample's time point label describes: 6 months after combined kidney and bone marrow transplant. The transplants used related donors with nonmyeloablative bone marrow transplantation, and mixed chimerism in the human trials was transient. This sample comprised CD4+ T cells from blood (PBMCs), obtained 6 months after the transplant. The receptor set was obtained from a human patient who received a combined kidney and bone marrow transplant. After transplantation, some T cells may belong to the graft donor instead of the recipient.

As for this clone: The CDR3 end is not reached by the read, which stops 3 residues before it; the germline J gene fills it in. The genes are TRBV5-4 and TRBJ1-1; no clear D. The CDR3 extends over 14 amino acids. V lost 0 bases and J lost 5, with 11 bases in between. From germline, CDR1 is SGHNT and CDR2 YYREEE (reference sequence). The CDR3 spells CASSLEAGGTEAFF. CDR3 DNA, as far as it was read: TGTGCCAGCAGCTTGGAAGCGGGAGGGACTGAA.

On this clone: Coverage ceases 3 residues before the CDR3 finishes, and the germline J gene fills in the end. The chain joins TRBV6-1 to TRBJ2-7, with a possible D match to TRBD1 (6 bases). CDR3 size: 13 residues. Germline CDR1 reads MNHNS; CDR2 reads SASEGT. Trimming stripped 3 bases from V and 4 bases from J, with 10 bases between. Partial CDR3 DNA: TGTGCCAGCAGTGACCCACAGGGTTACGAG. Translation gives CASSDPQGYE. The CDR3 as a whole reads CASSDPQGYEQYF.

Details on this clone: The read stops 3 residues short of the end of the CDR3; the missing end is completed from the germline J gene. The gene calls are TRBV10-3 and TRBJ2-1; 8 bases align to TRBD1. This CDR3 contains 13 residues. The germline CDR1 and CDR2 sequences are ENHRY and SYGVKD. Unmatched junction bases numbered 2, after V lost 3 bases and J lost 7 bases. The CDR3 bases that were read are TGTGCCATCAGTGATGACAGGGGAAATGAG. Protein: CAISDDRGNE. The CDR3 in full is CAISDDRGNEQFF.

Notes on this clone: The CDR3 end lies 3 residues beyond the end of the read and is filled in from the germline J gene. The chain combines TRBV20-1 with TRBJ2-1, with D maybe TRBD1 (6 bases). V was cut by 0 bases and J by 4 bases, with 16 bases left in between. Germline-derived CDR1 and CDR2 are DFQATT and SNEGSKA (reference sequence). CDR3 length equals 16 residues. The sequenced CDR3 bases are TGCAGTGCTAGAGATTGGCCAGGGGAAAGATACAATGAG. It codes for CSARDWPGERYNE. The entire CDR3 sequence reads CSARDWPGERYNEQFF.

The DNA read from the CDR3 is TGCAGTGCTAGACCCTGGACAGGGACTCAGCCC. Protein sequence: CSARPWTGTQP. The CDR3 reads in full as CSARPWTGTQPQHF. V and J are TRBV20-1 and TRBJ1-5, with 8 bases that match TRBD1. The read comes to an end 3 residues before the CDR3 does, leaving the germline J gene to fill in the end. The CDR3 spans 14 residues. Looked up from germline, CDR1 is DFQATT and CDR2 is SNEGSKA (reference sequence). V shed 2 bases, J shed 6 bases, and the junction held 6 bases outside the gene matches.

Notes on this clone: The read halts 3 residues ahead of the CDR3 end, with the missing end drawn from the germline J gene. The chain is built from TRBV7-2 and TRBJ2-1; 7 bases align to TRBD2. From germline, CDR1 is SGHTA and CDR2 FQGNSA. CDR3 length: 12 residues. The V gene end was trimmed by 8 bases and the J gene end by 7 bases; junction bases not matched to a gene: 5. CDR3 sequence: CASGGGRNEQFF. The CDR3 DNA, read in part, is TGTGCCAGCGGGGGGGGGAGGAATGAG.

In regard to this clone: The read ends 3 residues early relative to the CDR3; the germline J gene fills the gap. V gene TRBV7-2 combines with J gene TRBJ2-3; the D gene is possibly TRBD2 (6 bases). The CDR3 has 12 residues. Germline V gene data show CDR1 as SGHTA and CDR2 as FQGNSA. The part of the CDR3 DNA that was read is TGTGCCAGCAGCTTAGAGGGGAGGACG. It codes for CASSLEGRT. The whole CDR3 region reads CASSLEGRTQYF. The full variable domain, its missing parts supplied by reference TRBV7-2 and TRBJ2-3, is GAGVSQSPSNKVTEKGKDVELRCDPISGHTALYWYRQSLGQGLEFLIYFQGNSAPDKSGLPSDRFSAERTGGSVSTLTIQRTQQEDSAVYLCASSLEGRTQYFGPGTRLTVL.

Concerning this clone: The CDR3 end is not reached by the read, which stops 3 residues before it; the germline J gene fills it in. The V and J genes are TRBV7-9 and TRBJ2-1; the D is unclear. V was shortened by 0 bases and J by 9 bases, with 6 bases between the two germline ends. Germline assignment: CDR1 SEHNR and CDR2 FQNEAQ (reference sequence). This CDR3 has 12 amino acids. Here the CDR3 reads CASSLAQGEQFF. The CDR3 DNA, read in part, is TGTGCCAGCAGCTTAGCGCAAGGTGAG.

As for this clone: The sequence runs out 3 residues before the end of the CDR3; the remainder is reconstructed from the germline J gene. V and J are TRBV6-2 or TRBV6-3 and TRBJ2-1, with 9 bases lining up with TRBD1. The J segment lost 7 bases and the V segment lost 4 bases, leaving 8 bases of the junction unmatched. Germline-derived CDR1 and CDR2 are MNHEY and SVGEGT. The CDR3 extends over 15 amino acids. The CDR3: CASSWGQGKWNEQFF. The sequenced part of the CDR3 DNA is TGTGCCAGCAGTTGGGGACAGGGCAAATGGAATGAG.

Concerning this clone: With the read ending 3 residues before the CDR3 end, the germline J gene is used to fill in that end. This chain uses TRBV5-1 with TRBJ1-4, with TRBD1 as a possible D gene (5 bases). CDR3 length equals 14 residues. Germline V lookup: CDR1 SGHRS, CDR2 YFSETQ. V shed 4 bases and J shed 4 bases, with 11 bases lying between them. CDR3 DNA, as far as it was read: TGCGCCAGCAGCCTCGGGGGGAGTAATGAAAAA. Translating it yields CASSLGGSNEK. The entire CDR3 is CASSLGGSNEKLFF.

Worth noting for this clone: Read sequence stops 3 residues before the CDR3 end, and the germline J gene provides the missing end. The chain couples TRBV2 to TRBJ1-4, with TRBD1 matching 8 bases. From germline, CDR1 is SNHLY and CDR2 FYNNEI. This CDR3 is built from 15 residues. J lost 3 bases, V lost 4 bases, and 4 bases had no gene match. CDR3 sequence reads: CASSGPTGANEKLFF. CDR3 bases read: TGTGCCAGCAGTGGTCCGACAGGGGCTAATGAAAAA. The whole variable domain, remainder taken from reference TRBV2 and TRBJ1-4, is EPEVTQTPSHQVTQMGQEVILRCVPISNHLYFYWYRQILGQKVEFLVSFYNNEISEKSEIFDDQFSVERPDGSNFTLKIRSTKLEDSAMYFCASSGPTGANEKLFFGSGTQLSVL.

Regarding this clone: The observed sequence ends 3 residues before the CDR3 terminus, with the missing tail filled in from the germline J gene. V and J are TRBV20-1 and TRBJ1-5; D is possibly TRBD1 (6 bases). The germline V gene encodes CDR1 DFQATT and CDR2 SNEGSKA (reference sequence). This CDR3 contains 14 residues. V was trimmed by 0 bases and J by 4 bases, leaving 10 bases between them. The covered CDR3 bases are TGCAGTGCTAGAGATCGGACAGCGAATCAGCCC. Translated: CSARDRTANQP. The whole CDR3 sequence is CSARDRTANQPQHF.

About this clone: Read sequence stops 3 residues before the CDR3 end, and the germline J gene provides the missing end. The chain joins TRBV2 to TRBJ1-1, with no clear D. Germline V lookup: CDR1 SNHLY, CDR2 FYNNEI. The CDR3 totals 12 residues. V was shortened by 4 bases and J by 5 bases, with 8 bases between the two germline ends. CDR3 bases read: TGTGCCAGCAGTGTTAGCAAGACTGAA. Its protein product is CASSVSKTE. The whole CDR3 reads CASSVSKTEAFF.

CDR3 DNA (partial): TGCGCCAGCAGCCAGCGGACAGGGGGGAACACTGAA. Translating gives CASSQRTGGNTE. The complete CDR3 protein is CASSQRTGGNTEAFF. The chain carries TRBV5-1 and TRBJ1-1, with TRBD1 identical over 10 bases. The CDR3 extends 3 residues past the end of the read, so its final part is completed from the germline J gene. This CDR3 region has 15 residues. The junction had 4 bases not matched to a gene; V was cut back by 4 bases and J by 1 base. Germline V gene data show CDR1 as SGHRS and CDR2 as YFSETQ.